This section outlines one T cell receptor (beta chain) sequence together with its context. Clones were read by immunoSEQ multiplex PCR, and TCRdb kept only the in-frame ones, dropping some. The sample carries around 93,000 clones, less than 95% recorded once. Germline V lookup: CDR1 ENHRY, CDR2 SYGVKD. The V segment lost 9 bases and the J segment 3 bases; nucleotides outside the gene matches: 4. The CDR3 has 14 amino acids. The data are from a study of technical replicates of blood from several donors. The sample was T cells isolated from PBMCs. The V and J genes are TRBV10-3 and TRBJ2-3, with 12 bases matching TRBD2. The sequence came from a human donor in good health. CDR3 nucleotide sequence: TGTGCCATATCTAGCGGGAGGGCTACAGATACGCAGTATTTT. Residues: CAISSGRATDTQYF.